The 11 T cell receptor beta chains below were found in one sample sequenced in a study of shared clonotypes between healthy human individuals. CD45RO-negative, CCR7-positively selected cells formed the naive CD8 fraction, excluding terminally differentiated effector memory CD45RA+ cells. Only in-frame clones appear in the TCRdb table, and some are missing; sequencing was by immunoSEQ multiplex PCR. The sample yields 500,000 to 700,000 clones, about 95% seen once. Sequenced sample: naive CD8+ T cells sorted from blood. The receptor set was obtained from a woman in her twenties or thirties in good health.

The chain employs TRBV5-5 and TRBJ2-7; D is unresolved. Trimming stripped 2 bases from V and 4 bases from J, with 16 bases between. From germline, CDR1 is SGHKS and CDR2 YYEKEE (reference sequence). There are 15 residues in the CDR3. CDR3 residues: CASSLSRTTRYEQYF. CDR3 coding DNA: TGTGCCAGCAGCTTATCCCGGACCACTCGGTACGAGCAGTACTTC.

This chain connects TRBV19 to TRBJ2-7; TRBD2 agrees at 7 bases. The germline CDR1 and CDR2 sequences are LNHDA and SQIVND (reference sequence). With 6 bases clipped from V and 3 bases from J, the junction kept 5 bases outside the gene matches. The CDR3 is made up of 13 amino acids. The CDR3 protein is CASRQTSSYEQYF. The CDR3 DNA follows: TGTGCCAGTAGGCAGACTAGCAGCTACGAGCAGTACTTC.

Regarding this clone: The sample has other DNA sequences that encode this CDR3 too. This chain connects TRBV19 to TRBJ1-1, with 9 bases aligning to TRBD1. CDR1 and CDR2 (germline): LNHDA, SQIVND (reference sequence). The V segment lost 7 bases and the J segment 1 base; nucleotides outside the gene matches: 4. CDR3 length: 14 amino acids. In DNA form, the CDR3 reads TGTGCCAGTACCCTGGGACAGGGGAACACTGAAGCTTTCTTT. This encodes CASTLGQGNTEAFF. Full variable domain (rest looked up from reference TRBV19 and TRBJ1-1): DGGITQSPKYLFRKEGQNVTLSCEQNLNHDAMYWYRQDPGQGLRLIYYSQIVNDFQKGDIAEGYSVSREKKESFPLTVTSAQKNPTAFYLCASTLGQGNTEAFFGQGTRLTVV.

The chain is built from TRBV18 and TRBJ2-7, with 7 positions matching TRBD2. This CDR3 has 13 residues. The germline V gene has CDR1 KGHSH and CDR2 LQKENI. Germline trimming cut 3 bases from V and 5 bases from J; bases unmatched to any gene: 4. The CDR3 protein is CASSPGRGHEQYF. The CDR3 bases are TGTGCCAGCTCACCTGGGAGGGGCCACGAGCAGTACTTC.

The chain uses TRBV4-1 and TRBJ1-1; 9 bases align to TRBD1. This CDR3 comprises 15 residues. V gave up 2 bases and J gave up 8 bases; unmatched junction bases: 9. Germline lookup yields CDR1 MGHRA and CDR2 YSYEKL. CDR3: CASSQRFGTGPEAFF. The DNA for the CDR3 is TGCGCCAGCAGCCAAAGGTTCGGGACAGGGCCAGAAGCTTTCTTT.

This chain connects TRBV7-8 to TRBJ2-7, with TRBD2 matching over 10 bases. The CDR3 has 15 residues. V shed 1 base and J 6 bases; nucleotides not matched to a gene: 6. Germline loops: CDR1 SGHVS, CDR2 FQNEAQ. CDR3 residues: CASSLGGTSVGEQYF. CDR3 nucleotide sequence: TGTGCCAGCAGCTTAGGTGGGACTAGCGTAGGCGAGCAGTACTTC.

The CDR3 nucleotides read TGTGCCAGCAGTGGAACAGGGCCGAGGGGGTATGGCTACACCTTC. It codes for CASSGTGPRGYGYTF. This chain joins TRBV2 and TRBJ1-2, with D maybe TRBD1 (6 bases). The CDR3 has 15 residues. Germline loops: CDR1 SNHLY, CDR2 FYNNEI. Trimming took off 4 bases at V and 5 bases at J, with 17 bases between the two ends. The full variable domain, completed using reference TRBV2 and TRBJ1-2, is EPEVTQTPSHQVTQMGQEVILRCVPISNHLYFYWYRQILGQKVEFLVSFYNNEISEKSEIFDDQFSVERPDGSNFTLKIRSTKLEDSAMYFCASSGTGPRGYGYTFGSGTRLTVV.

In its sample, this clone was seen once. The CDR3 DNA follows: TGTGCCAGTAGTCTCCTCCCGGAGGGCCCCGGGGAGCTGTTTTTT. This translates into CASSLLPEGPGELFF. V is TRBV19 and J is TRBJ2-2; the D gene is possibly TRBD2 (6 bases). This CDR3 contains 15 residues. V lost 5 bases to trimming and J lost 6 bases, with 16 bases between them. CDR1 LNHDA and CDR2 SQIVND come from the germline V gene (reference sequence).

This sequence joins TRBV6-5 and TRBJ2-2; D gene ambiguous. The ends were cut back, 2 bases at V and 5 bases at J, with 6 bases in the middle. The germline V gene encodes CDR1 MNHEY and CDR2 SVGAGI. The CDR3 consists of 13 residues. In DNA form, the CDR3 reads TGTGCCAGCAGTTACAGGGCGACCGGGGAGCTGTTTTTT. It is translated as CASSYRATGELFF.

The chain carries TRBV5-5 and TRBJ1-2, with D perhaps TRBD1 (5 bases). Trimming pared 5 bases from V and 0 bases from J, leaving 14 bases between. The V gene's germline CDR1 is SGHKS and CDR2 YYEKEE (reference sequence). The CDR3 contains 15 residues. The CDR3 region is CASSPGTETNYGYTF. In DNA, the CDR3 is TGTGCCAGCAGTCCCGGGACGGAGACTAACTATGGCTACACCTTC.

For the CDR3, the DNA is TGTGCCATCAGTGAGGTGGCTAGCGGGAGCTACGAGCAGTACTTC. Residues: CAISEVASGSYEQYF. The chain carries TRBV10-3 and TRBJ2-7; 10 bases match TRBD2. The CDR3 spans 15 residues. With 2 bases clipped from V and 3 bases from J, the junction kept 4 bases outside the gene matches. Germline V gene data show CDR1 as ENHRY and CDR2 as SYGVKD.